This TCR beta chain was documented in a study of cytomegalovirus exposure and HLA in healthy donors. About the research overall: T cells numbering 150 million to 200 million yielded fewer than 140 million unique TCR beta sequences in an earlier analysis.

This CDR3 has 16 residues. The trim removed 2 bases at V and 5 bases at J, leaving 11 bases unmatched. Per the germline V gene, CDR1 is MNHEY and CDR2 is SMNVEV (reference sequence). Points from the study as a whole: In a later analysis, approximately 15,000 TCR beta sequences were associated with HLA alleles at 0.05 false discovery rate. Indistinguishable V segments such as TRBV6-2 and TRBV6-3 were excluded. CMV antigen specificity was confirmed in vitro for a few CMV-associated chains.

Only a few counts were recorded for this clone. Antigen unknown. The PCR was carried out with 60 Vbeta primers and 13 Jbeta primers. Sequenced by immunoSEQ multiplex PCR; TCRdb stores in-frame clones only, minus some. Found here are some 120,000 clones, 78% of them singletons; the top ten hold roughly 3.5%. Sequencing was performed on PBMCs. J is TRBJ1-1 and V is TRBV27, with 7 bases that match TRBD1. The clonotype originates from a man aged 35 to 55 in good health and CMV-seronegative. The CDR3 DNA reads TGTGCCAGCAGTTTAAGGCGTGCCACCAGGGGGACTGAAGCTTTCTTT. Amino acids: CASSLRRATRGTEAFF.